Below, 15 T cell receptor beta chains from the same sample are listed, as sequenced in a study of blood T cell repertoires in COVID-19. Sequencing used immunoSEQ multiplex PCR; TCRdb keeps in-frame clones, though not all of them. Of over 100,000 clones in the sample, 81% were seen once. The sample was peripheral blood. All receptors come from a woman aged 55-69 years with active or convalescent COVID-19.

This clone was detected only a few times. The chain joins TRBV5-6 to TRBJ2-2; maybe TRBD1 (6 bases). Germline CDR1 SGHDT, CDR2 YYEEEE. Deletions cut 0 bases from V and 5 bases from J, with 8 bases between. The CDR3 totals 14 residues. The CDR3 DNA sequence: TGTGCCAGCAGCTTGGACAGGGCGACCGGGGAGCTGTTTTTT. This translates into CASSLDRATGELFF.

This rearrangement joins TRBV9 to TRBJ2-3, with unresolved D. Germline V gene data show CDR1 as SGDLS and CDR2 as YYNGEE. The CDR3 contains 15 residues. V dropped 0 bases and J dropped 0 bases, with 8 bases sitting between them. The CDR3 DNA reads TGTGCCAGCAGCGTAGACAGCCCGAGCACAGATACGCAGTATTTT. Its protein is CASSVDSPSTDTQYF. Full variable domain (missing parts from reference TRBV9 and TRBJ2-3): DSGVTQTPKHLITATGQRVTLRCSPRSGDLSVYWYQQSLDQGLQFLIQYYNGEERAKGNILERFSAQQFPDLHSELNLSSLELGDSALYFCASSVDSPSTDTQYFGPGTRLTVL.

This clone was counted ten times or more. V and J are TRBV9 and TRBJ1-2, with D maybe TRBD1 (5 bases). Germline V lookup: CDR1 SGDLS, CDR2 YYNGEE. The CDR3 runs to 13 residues. V lost 4 bases, J lost 5 bases, and 12 bases lay in between. CDR3: CASSPAGQYGYTF. Here the CDR3 DNA reads TGTGCCAGCAGCCCGGCAGGGCAATATGGCTACACCTTC.

The chain links TRBV7-9 to TRBJ1-1; D remains ambiguous. Per the germline V gene, CDR1 is SEHNR and CDR2 is FQNEAQ (reference sequence). The CDR3 contains 15 residues. Trimming pared 4 bases from V and 3 bases from J, leaving 15 bases between. CDR3 sequence: CASSSGKGSDTEAFF. The CDR3 nucleotides are TGTGCCAGCAGCTCCGGGAAGGGATCGGACACTGAAGCTTTCTTT.

The chain joins TRBV7-2 to TRBJ1-5; possible D gene TRBD1, 6 bases. V was cut by 5 bases and J by 5 bases, with 10 bases left in between. Per germline, CDR1 SGHTA and CDR2 FQGNSA. The CDR3 has 13 amino acids. CDR3 protein: CASSVDRHQPQHF. The CDR3 DNA reads TGTGCCAGCAGCGTAGACAGGCATCAGCCCCAGCATTTT.

The chain carries TRBV29-1 and TRBJ1-1; D is possibly TRBD1 (5 bases). Germline V gives CDR1 SQVTM, CDR2 ANQGSEA. CDR3 length equals 13 residues. The CDR3 DNA reads TGCGGCCTGACGGTGGACATGAACACTGAAGCTTTCTTT. Protein sequence: CGLTVDMNTEAFF.

The chain couples TRBV28 to TRBJ2-1, with 8 bases identical to TRBD2. Germline V gene sequence: CDR1 MDHEN, CDR2 SYDVKM. CDR3 length: 15 residues. V lost 10 bases and J lost 2; bases outside the gene matches: 10. CDR3 nucleotide sequence: TGTGCCACCCACCGTAGCGGGGAGACCTACAATGAGCAGTTCTTC. This translates into CATHRSGETYNEQFF. Full variable domain (remainder filled in from reference TRBV28 and TRBJ2-1): DVKVTQSSRYLVKRTGEKVFLECVQDMDHENMFWYRQDPGLGLRLIYFSYDVKMKEKGDIPEGYSVSREKKERFSLILESASTNQTSMYLCATHRSGETYNEQFFGPGTRLTVL.

Concerning this clone: Within the sample, other DNA sequences also encode this same CDR3. The genes are TRBV30 and TRBJ1-1, with no clear D. V shed 0 bases and J shed 1 base, with 6 bases lying between them. Germline loops: CDR1 GTSNPN, CDR2 SVGIG (reference sequence). The CDR3 totals 13 residues. CDR3 sequence reads: CAWSVRGNTEAFF. CDR3 DNA sequence: TGTGCCTGGAGTGTACGAGGGAACACTGAAGCTTTCTTT. The full variable domain, rest sourced from reference TRBV30 and TRBJ1-1, is SQTIHQWPATLVQPVGSPLSLECTVEGTSNPNLYWYRQAAGRGLQLLFYSVGIGQISSEVPQNLSASRPQDRQFILSSKKLLLSDSGFYLCAWSVRGNTEAFFGQGTRLTVV.

The chain combines TRBV30 with TRBJ2-6; TRBD2 matches at 10 bases. V was clipped by 7 bases and J by 0 bases; unmatched bases: 3. Germline V gene lookup returns CDR1 GTSNPN and CDR2 SVGIG (reference sequence). This CDR3 has 15 residues. For the CDR3, the DNA is TGTGCCTTGGCTAGCGGGAGCTCTGGGGCCAACGTCCTGACTTTC. Its translation: CALASGSSGANVLTF.

In this sample, this clone turned up a few times. The CDR3 is CASSLVGGPYEAFF. CDR3 sequence (DNA): TGTGCCAGCAGCTTGGTTGGGGGCCCCTATGAAGCTTTCTTT. The chain links TRBV5-8 to TRBJ1-1; D might be TRBD1 (6 bases). The CDR3 sequence is 14 residues long. Germline values: CDR1 SGHTS, CDR2 YDEGEE. V was clipped by 0 bases and J by 7 bases, with 13 bases between them.

The V and J genes are TRBV5-5 and TRBJ1-2, with D perhaps matching TRBD1 (5 bases). CDR1 and CDR2 (germline): SGHKS, YYEKEE (reference sequence). The CDR3 runs to 15 residues. Deletions cut 0 bases from V and 7 bases from J, with 16 bases between. CDR3 bases: TGTGCCAGCAGCTTGGAGGGCAGGGCGTCTGGTGGCTACACCTTC. Encoded protein: CASSLEGRASGGYTF.

Only a few counts were recorded for this clone. The chain carries TRBV3-1 (or the pseudogene TRBV3-2) and TRBJ1-1; D gene ambiguous. This CDR3 spans 12 amino acids. V dropped 10 bases and J dropped 3 bases, with 12 bases sitting between them. Germline assignment: CDR1 LGHDT and CDR2 YNNKEL (reference sequence). DNA for the CDR3: TGTGCCACCGGTCGTTCGGACACTGAAGCTTTCTTT. The encoded protein is CATGRSDTEAFF.

The chain carries TRBV3-1 (or the pseudogene TRBV3-2) and TRBJ1-6; TRBD1 agrees at 7 bases. This CDR3 contains 17 residues. Germline V gene sequence: CDR1 LGHDT, CDR2 YNNKEL (reference sequence). After removal of 0 bases from V and 4 bases from J, the junction contained 6 bases not matched to a gene. Written as DNA, the CDR3 is TGTGCCAGCAGCCAAGATCGGGGACAGTCTTATAATTCACCCCTCCACTTT. This gives the protein CASSQDRGQSYNSPLHF.

J is TRBJ2-3 and V is TRBV3-1 (or the pseudogene TRBV3-2); perhaps TRBD2 as D (7 bases). Germline V gene sequence: CDR1 LGHDT, CDR2 YNNKEL (reference sequence). V lost 0 bases to trimming and J lost 1 base, with 11 bases between them. The CDR3 is made up of 16 amino acids. For the CDR3, the DNA is TGTGCCAGCAGCCAAGATAGGGGGAGGGGCACAGATACGCAGTATTTT. Protein sequence: CASSQDRGRGTDTQYF.

This clone was counted between two and nine times. The chain uses TRBV5-4 and TRBJ2-5, with a weak D call TRBD2 (6 bases). CDR3 length: 16 residues. Looked up from germline, CDR1 is SGHNT and CDR2 is YYREEE (reference sequence). The V end lost 3 bases, the J end lost 2 bases, and 17 bases lay between the germline ends. The CDR3 coding sequence is TGTGCCAGCAGCTCCGGGGAGCGGAGGGTACAAGAGACCCAGTACTTC. As protein: CASSSGERRVQETQYF.